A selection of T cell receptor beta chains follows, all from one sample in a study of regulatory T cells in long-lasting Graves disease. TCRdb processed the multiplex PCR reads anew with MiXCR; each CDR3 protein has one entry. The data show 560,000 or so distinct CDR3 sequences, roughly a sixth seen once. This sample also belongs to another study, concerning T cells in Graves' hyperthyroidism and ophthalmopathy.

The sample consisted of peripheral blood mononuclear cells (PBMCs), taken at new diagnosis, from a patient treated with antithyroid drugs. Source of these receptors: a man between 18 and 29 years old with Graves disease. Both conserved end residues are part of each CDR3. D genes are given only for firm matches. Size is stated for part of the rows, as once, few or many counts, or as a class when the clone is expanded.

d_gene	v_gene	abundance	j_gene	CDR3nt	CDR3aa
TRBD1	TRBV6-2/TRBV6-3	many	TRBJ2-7	TGTGCCAGCAGGCCCGGGACAGGGATTTACGAGCAGTACTTC	CASRPGTGIYEQYF
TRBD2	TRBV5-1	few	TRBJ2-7	TGCGCCGGCAGCCACCCCGGACTAGAAATCTACGAGCAGTACTTC	CAGSHPGLEIYEQYF
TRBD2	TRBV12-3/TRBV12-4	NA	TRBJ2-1	TGTGCCAGCAGCCGCTTTCCTAGCGGGATGGGTGAGCAGTTCTTC	CASSRFPSGMGEQFF
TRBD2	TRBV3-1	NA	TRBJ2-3	TGTGCCAGCAGCCAAGAGGGGGGGACTAGCGGCCTCACAGATACGCAGTATTTT	CASSQEGGTSGLTDTQYF
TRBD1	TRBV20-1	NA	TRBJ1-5	TGCAGTGCTAGAGATCGACAGGGGTTTATGAGCAATCAGCCCCAGCATTTT	CSARDRQGFMSNQPQHF
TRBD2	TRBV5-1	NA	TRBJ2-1	TGTGCCAGCAGCTCCAGAACACTAGCGGGAGGGCTGAATGAGCAGTTCTTC	CASSSRTLAGGLNEQFF
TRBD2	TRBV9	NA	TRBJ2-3	TGTGCCACTGGCGGCGGGGGAAGCACAGATACGCAGTATTTT	CATGGGGSTDTQYF
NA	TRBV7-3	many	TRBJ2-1	TGTGCCAGCAGCTTAGGGGGAACGACTCCGGGCGAGCAGTTCTTC	CASSLGGTTPGEQFF
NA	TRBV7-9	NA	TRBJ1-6	TGTGCCAGCAGCTTAGAACTCGCGACAACCAATTCACCCCTCCACTTT	CASSLELATTNSPLHF
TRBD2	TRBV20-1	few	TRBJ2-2	TGCAGTGCAGCGGGAGGGCCCGGGGAGCTGTTTTTT	CSAAGGPGELFF
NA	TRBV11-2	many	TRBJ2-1	TGTGCCAGCAGCTTAGTTCACGCAGACAATGAGCAGTTCTTC	CASSLVHADNEQFF
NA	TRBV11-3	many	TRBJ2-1	TGTGCCAGCAGCCAGGGAGGGGGCGCGGGGAATGAGCAGTTCTTC	CASSQGGGAGNEQFF
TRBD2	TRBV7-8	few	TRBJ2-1	TGTGCCAGCAGCTTTGACGGGACTAGCGGGAGAGCCTACAATGAGCAGTTCTTC	CASSFDGTSGRAYNEQFF